These T cell receptor beta chains were read from a single sample in a study of blood T cell repertoires in COVID-19. Clones were read by immunoSEQ multiplex PCR, and TCRdb kept only the in-frame ones, dropping some. The sample lists 300,000 to 400,000 clones, approximately 87% occurring once. Sequencing input: peripheral blood. These receptors originate from a woman aged 55 to 70 with COVID-19, enrolled during active disease. Each CDR3 is given with its conserved first and last residue. Rows may omit the clone size; those that give it use once, few, many or a size class.

size: .; J: TRBJ2-1; V: TRBV5-5; CDR3: CASSLGTHNEQFF
size: once; J: TRBJ2-1; V: TRBV6-1; CDR3: CASSDGTAQYNEQFF
size: once; J: TRBJ2-1; V: TRBV7-9; CDR3: CASRTSNGEQYNEQFF
size: .; J: TRBJ1-2; V: TRBV7-8; CDR3: CASSSLTTGMDYGYTF
size: .; J: TRBJ1-6; V: TRBV11-2; CDR3: CASSLDPQVSALHF
size: .; J: TRBJ2-7; V: TRBV5-1; CDR3: CASSLRLAGPFYEQYF
size: .; J: TRBJ2-5; V: TRBV18; CDR3: CASSPILQESQYF
size: .; J: TRBJ2-7; V: TRBV7-8; CDR3: CASSLRGSYSYEQYF
size: .; J: TRBJ2-3; V: TRBV4-1; CDR3: CASSQVERGYRTDTQYF
size: .; J: TRBJ1-5; V: TRBV2; CDR3: CASSPQGASQPQHF
size: .; J: TRBJ1-2; V: TRBV25-1; CDR3: CASSESWARWNGYTF
size: .; J: TRBJ1-2; V: TRBV4-1; CDR3: CASSQGVAGWNYGYTF
size: .; J: TRBJ1-4; V: TRBV7-9; CDR3: CASSLGDRNYEKLFF
size: .; J: TRBJ1-2; V: TRBV9; CDR3: CASSVVGQGAIGYTF
size: .; J: TRBJ1-1; V: TRBV9; CDR3: CASSYLQGSYTEAFF
size: .; J: TRBJ1-2; V: TRBV7-2; CDR3: CASSRRRDRAGYGYTF
size: .; J: TRBJ2-7; V: TRBV10-3; CDR3: CAISGIGRTYEQYF
size: .; J: TRBJ2-7; V: TRBV19; CDR3: CASSQRGPYEQYF
size: .; J: TRBJ2-5; V: TRBV18; CDR3: CASSSGQQETQYF
size: few; J: TRBJ1-3; V: TRBV19; CDR3: CASSMVGSSGNTIYF
size: .; J: TRBJ1-6; V: TRBV5-1; CDR3: CASSYQGASSYNSPLHF
size: once; J: TRBJ2-5; V: TRBV2; CDR3: CASTNSLKPQYF
size: .; J: TRBJ2-7; V: TRBV4-1; CDR3: CASSHRDRDYEQYF
size: .; J: TRBJ2-2; V: TRBV5-1; CDR3: CASSLEGTGSGELFF
size: .; J: TRBJ1-5; V: TRBV7-8; CDR3: CASSSQDRGHQPQHF
size: .; J: TRBJ2-3; V: TRBV7-3; CDR3: CASSPGVSGGESQYF
size: once; J: TRBJ1-3; V: TRBV19; CDR3: CASIRTGNSGNTIYF
size: .; J: TRBJ2-2; V: TRBV30; CDR3: CAWRAPPGSAGELFF